This TCR beta chain was obtained from a study of patients and donors after allogeneic stem cell transplantation. TCRdb used MiXCR to reprocess the RT-PCR reads, holding one entry per CDR3 protein. Among 900,000 to 1,000,000 distinct CDR3 sequences listed, more than 15% were seen once. V lost 2 bases and J lost 5, with 12 bases in between. Germline CDR1 is MNHEY and CDR2 is SMNVEV (reference sequence). There are 14 residues in the CDR3. This clonotype was seen only a few times. The receptor was isolated from a human donor who was either an allogeneic HSCT recipient or a stem cell or donor lymphocyte infusion donor (not recorded which). It is not recorded whose cells these are; they may come from a transplant donor. This chain joins TRBV27 and TRBJ1-1; D remains ambiguous. Sequenced material: blood, either unsorted or a sorted T cell fraction (not recorded which). The CDR3 sequence: CASSLGRMGTEAFF. CDR3 bases: TGTGCCAGCAGTTTAGGAAGAATGGGTACTGAAGCTTTCTTT.